This is a list of T cell receptor beta chains from one sample in a study of shared clonotypes between healthy human individuals. Assay: immunoSEQ multiplex PCR; the TCRdb copy retains only in-frame clones and omits some. Of roughly 760,000 clones listed, 74% are singletons. The sample consisted of memory CD4+ T cells sorted from blood. The receptor source for this set is a woman in her 30s in good health. Each CDR3 is given with its conserved first and last residue. The D gene is left open where the match is weak. Where a row states a size, it is once, few, many or the class of an expanded clone; other rows omit it.

j_call: TRBJ2-7; d_call: .; clone_size: many; v_call: TRBV10-3; cdr3_aa: CAIKVGLDYEQYF; cdr3_nt: TGTGCCATCAAGGTGGGGCTAGACTACGAGCAGTACTTC
j_call: TRBJ1-1; d_call: .; clone_size: .; v_call: TRBV5-5; cdr3_aa: CASSSPAGRVHEAFF; cdr3_nt: TGTGCCAGCAGCTCGCCTGCAGGGAGGGTGCATGAGGCTTTCTTT
j_call: TRBJ2-2; d_call: TRBD2; clone_size: .; v_call: TRBV28; cdr3_aa: CASRPTSGKSTGELFF; cdr3_nt: TGTGCCAGCAGACCGACTAGCGGGAAGAGCACCGGGGAGCTGTTTTTT
j_call: TRBJ2-5; d_call: .; clone_size: .; v_call: TRBV7-9; cdr3_aa: CASSLAREAQETQYF; cdr3_nt: TGTGCCAGCAGCTTAGCCCGAGAGGCCCAGGAGACCCAGTACTTC
j_call: TRBJ2-1; d_call: .; clone_size: few; v_call: TRBV6-4; cdr3_aa: CASSEMGLEVEQFF; cdr3_nt: TGTGCCAGCAGTGAGATGGGATTGGAGGTTGAGCAGTTCTTC
j_call: TRBJ2-7; d_call: .; clone_size: .; v_call: TRBV18; cdr3_aa: CASSPTSREQYF; cdr3_nt: TGTGCCAGCTCACCCACGTCCCGCGAGCAGTACTTC
j_call: TRBJ2-3; d_call: .; clone_size: few; v_call: TRBV11-2; cdr3_aa: CASSSTVSPYGVDTQYF; cdr3_nt: TGTGCCAGCAGCTCAACGGTCTCGCCCTACGGGGTGGATACGCAGTATTTT
j_call: TRBJ2-5; d_call: .; clone_size: .; v_call: TRBV7-9; cdr3_aa: CASTSWGQGGETQYF; cdr3_nt: TGTGCCAGCACCTCGTGGGGCCAGGGTGGGGAGACCCAGTACTTC
j_call: TRBJ2-5; d_call: TRBD1; clone_size: .; v_call: TRBV19; cdr3_aa: CASSTGQGSEETQYF; cdr3_nt: TGTGCCAGTAGTACAGGACAGGGTTCGGAGGAGACCCAGTACTTC
j_call: TRBJ1-5; d_call: .; clone_size: .; v_call: TRBV19; cdr3_aa: CASSITADQPQHF; cdr3_nt: TGTGCCAGTAGTATTACAGCGGATCAGCCCCAGCATTTT
j_call: TRBJ1-1; d_call: .; clone_size: .; v_call: TRBV19; cdr3_aa: CASSWRVDTEAFF; cdr3_nt: TGTGCCAGTAGTTGGAGGGTGGACACTGAAGCTTTCTTT
j_call: TRBJ2-1; d_call: TRBD2; clone_size: .; v_call: TRBV10-1; cdr3_aa: CASSVGTSNGNEQFF; cdr3_nt: TGCGCCAGCAGTGTGGGGACTAGTAATGGCAATGAGCAGTTCTTC
j_call: TRBJ2-1; d_call: .; clone_size: .; v_call: TRBV28; cdr3_aa: CASSLRTGYNEQFF; cdr3_nt: TGTGCCAGCAGTTTAAGGACTGGCTACAATGAGCAGTTCTTC
j_call: TRBJ1-5; d_call: .; clone_size: once; v_call: TRBV28; cdr3_aa: CASINLGVGQPQHF; cdr3_nt: TGTGCCAGCATCAATTTAGGGGTCGGTCAGCCCCAGCATTTT
j_call: TRBJ2-5; d_call: TRBD1; clone_size: .; v_call: TRBV28; cdr3_aa: CASSLQGARIETQYF; cdr3_nt: TGTGCCAGCAGTTTACAGGGGGCGCGGATAGAGACCCAGTACTTC
j_call: TRBJ2-1; d_call: TRBD2; clone_size: .; v_call: TRBV7-9; cdr3_aa: CASSPRTSSNEQFF; cdr3_nt: TGTGCCAGCAGCCCAAGGACTAGTAGCAATGAGCAGTTCTTC
j_call: TRBJ1-5; d_call: .; clone_size: .; v_call: TRBV28; cdr3_aa: CASSLWPLSTTNQPQHF; cdr3_nt: TGTGCCAGCAGTTTATGGCCTTTGAGTACCACAAATCAGCCCCAGCATTTT
j_call: TRBJ2-5; d_call: .; clone_size: .; v_call: TRBV30; cdr3_aa: CAWTSRETQYF; cdr3_nt: TGTGCCTGGACTAGCAGAGAGACCCAGTACTTC